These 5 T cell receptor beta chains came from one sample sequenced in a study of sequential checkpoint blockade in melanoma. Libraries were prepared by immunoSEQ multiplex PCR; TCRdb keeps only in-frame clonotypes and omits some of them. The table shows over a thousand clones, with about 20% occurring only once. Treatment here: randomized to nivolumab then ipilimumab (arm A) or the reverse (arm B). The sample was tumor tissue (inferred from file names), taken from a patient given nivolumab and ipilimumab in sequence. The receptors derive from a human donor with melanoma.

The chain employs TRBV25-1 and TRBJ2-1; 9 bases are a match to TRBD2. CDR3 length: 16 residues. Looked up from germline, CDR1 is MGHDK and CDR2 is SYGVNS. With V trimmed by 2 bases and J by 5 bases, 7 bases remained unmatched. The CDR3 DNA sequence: TGTGCCAGCAGTGAACCGAAGTTAGCGGGGGACAATGAGCAGTTCTTC. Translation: CASSEPKLAGDNEQFF.

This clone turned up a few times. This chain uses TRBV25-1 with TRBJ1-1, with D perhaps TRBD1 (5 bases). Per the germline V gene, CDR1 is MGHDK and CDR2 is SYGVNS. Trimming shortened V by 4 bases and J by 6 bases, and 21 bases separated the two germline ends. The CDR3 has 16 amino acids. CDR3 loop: CASSARTGVWPSEAFF. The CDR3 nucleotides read TGTGCCAGCAGTGCTAGGACGGGGGTTTGGCCGTCTGAAGCTTTCTTT.

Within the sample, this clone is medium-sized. The CDR3 protein is CASSSRQGGGELFF. The DNA for the CDR3 is TGTGCCAGCAGCTCCCGACAGGGTGGCGGGGAGCTGTTTTTT. The gene calls are TRBV11-3 and TRBJ2-2, with 7 bases identical to TRBD1. CDR3 length: 14 amino acids. Losses at the gene ends were 4 bases for V and 7 bases for J; bases not matched to a gene: 6. In germline, CDR1 is SGHNT, CDR2 YENEEA.

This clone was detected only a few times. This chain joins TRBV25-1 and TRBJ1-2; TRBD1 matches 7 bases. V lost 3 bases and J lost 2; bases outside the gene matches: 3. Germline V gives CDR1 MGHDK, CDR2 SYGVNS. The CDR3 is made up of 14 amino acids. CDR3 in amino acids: CASSEDRFNYGYTF. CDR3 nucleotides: TGTGCCAGCAGTGAGGACAGGTTCAACTATGGCTACACCTTC.

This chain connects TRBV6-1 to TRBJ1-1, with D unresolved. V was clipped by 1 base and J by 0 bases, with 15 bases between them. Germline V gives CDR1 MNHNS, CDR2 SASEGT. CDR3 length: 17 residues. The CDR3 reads CASSEVGKIALNTEAFF. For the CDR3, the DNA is TGTGCCAGCAGTGAAGTAGGGAAAATAGCCCTGAACACTGAAGCTTTCTTT.